This passage covers 25 T cell receptor beta chains from one sample sequenced in a study of T cells in women clearing cervical HPV infection. Assay: immunoSEQ multiplex PCR; the TCRdb copy retains only in-frame clones and omits some. This table holds 12,000 or so clones. The sequencing sample was made of blood buffy coat. The receptors were gathered from a woman between 18 and 75 years old with a cervical HPV16 infection that either progressed to CIN3+ or cleared (not recorded which).

On this clone itself: The read is 3 residues too short to cover the CDR3 end, so that end is filled in from the germline J gene. This chain joins TRBV5-1 and TRBJ2-6; no firm D call. The CDR3 is made up of 16 amino acids. The V and J ends lost 4 bases and 0 bases respectively, with 11 bases between them. The germline V gene encodes CDR1 SGHRS and CDR2 YFSETQ. This CDR3 reads CASSPQLASGANVLTF. CDR3 DNA, as far as it was read: TGCGCCAGCAGCCCACAGCTGGCCTCTGGGGCCAACGTC.

A word on this clone: The DNA ends 3 residues before the CDR3 does, and the rest of the CDR3 is filled in from the germline J gene. V is TRBV7-9 and J is TRBJ2-4; D perhaps matches TRBD1 (5 bases). Per germline, CDR1 SEHNR and CDR2 FQNEAQ (reference sequence). This CDR3 has 13 residues. The ends were cut back, 5 bases at V and 5 bases at J, with 10 bases in the middle. The part of the CDR3 DNA that was read is TGTGCCAGCAGCCGCTTGACAGAAAACATT. Translated, it gives CASSRLTENI. The full CDR3 protein reads CASSRLTENIQYF.

Concerning this clone: Sequencing ends 3 residues short of the CDR3 end; the germline J gene provides the rest. The chain has TRBV2 and TRBJ2-3, with D possibly being TRBD2 (7 bases). Germline assignment: CDR1 SNHLY and CDR2 FYNNEI. The CDR3 has 16 residues. The DNA read from the CDR3 is TGTGCCAGCAGTGAAACGGGGGGCAGGGATGGTCAGCCG. It is translated as CASSETGGRDGQP. The entire CDR3 reads CASSETGGRDGQPQYF. The full variable domain, rest sourced from reference TRBV2 and TRBJ2-3, is EPEVTQTPSHQVTQMGQEVILRCVPISNHLYFYWYRQILGQKVEFLVSFYNNEISEKSEIFDDQFSVERPDGSNFTLKIRSTKLEDSAMYFCASSETGGRDGQPQYFGPGTRLTVL.

Of note for this clone: The read ends 3 residues shy of where the CDR3 ends; the end is completed using the germline J gene. This sequence joins TRBV29-1 and TRBJ2-7; TRBD1 might be the D (9 bases). CDR1 is SQVTM, CDR2 ANQGSEA, per germline. The V gene lost 4 bases and the J gene lost 6 bases, with 19 bases spanning the gap. There are 14 residues in the CDR3. CDR3: CSVGGGTGFSEQYF. The CDR3 DNA, read in part, is TGCAGCGTTGGCGGGGGGACAGGGTTTAGCGAG.

Comment on this clone: The CDR3 end lies 3 residues beyond the end of the read and is filled in from the germline J gene. This chain joins TRBV27 and TRBJ2-7; D might be TRBD1 (7 bases). CDR3 size: 15 residues. Germline CDR1 reads MNHEY; CDR2 reads SMNVEV (reference sequence). V shed 5 bases and J shed 5 bases, with 19 bases lying between them. The CDR3 spells CASSSLGGGSHEQYF. The part of the CDR3 DNA that was read is TGTGCCAGCAGTAGCCTAGGAGGGGGCTCACACGAG.

Remarks on this clone: The missing CDR3 end, 3 residues past where the read stops, is filled in from the germline J gene. The gene calls are TRBV2 and TRBJ1-2; a weak D match, TRBD1 (5 bases). CDR1 and CDR2 (germline): SNHLY, FYNNEI. The CDR3 is made up of 12 amino acids. CDR3 DNA, as far as it was read: TGTGCCAGCAGTCAGCAGGGTGGAGGC. It yields the protein CASSQQGGG. The CDR3, in full, reads CASSQQGGGYTF.

Frequency places this clone as medium-sized. CDR3 DNA (partial): TGTGCCAGCTCACCAGGTGGGCCAGATACG. Translated, it gives CASSPGGPDT. The full CDR3 reads CASSPGGPDTQYF. The chain links TRBV18 to TRBJ2-3; D is unclear. The read comes to an end 3 residues before the CDR3 does, leaving the germline J gene to fill in the end. This CDR3 is built from 13 residues. Germline V gene sequence: CDR1 KGHSH, CDR2 LQKENI. Trimming shortened V by 2 bases and J by 4 bases, and 7 bases separated the two germline ends.

This clone shows up as medium-sized by frequency. The read ends 3 residues before the CDR3 terminus; that terminus is restored from the germline J gene. This chain uses TRBV10-3 with TRBJ1-2, with a weak D call TRBD1 (6 bases). The CDR3 covers 14 residues. Germline CDR1 reads ENHRY; CDR2 reads SYGVKD. CDR3 protein: CAIMFQGGVECYTF. The covered CDR3 bases are TGTGCCATCATGTTCCAAGGGGGGGTAGAATGC.

Comment on this clone: The sequence runs out 3 residues before the end of the CDR3; the remainder is reconstructed from the germline J gene. V and J are TRBV4-1 and TRBJ2-1; 12 bases match TRBD1. This CDR3 spans 15 amino acids. V was pared by 3 bases and J by 9 bases, with 6 bases of the junction left unmatched. CDR1 and CDR2 from the germline V gene are MGHRA and YSYEKL. This chain's CDR3 is CASSQTGTGGFEQFF. The DNA read from the CDR3 is TGCGCCAGCAGCCAGACCGGGACAGGGGGCTTTGAG.

A word on this clone: The CDR3 is cut off 3 residues early in the read; its end comes from the germline J gene. V usage is TRBV30 and J usage is TRBJ2-1; 15 nucleotides agree with TRBD2. The germline V gene has CDR1 GTSNPN and CDR2 SVGIG (reference sequence). Germline trimming cut 4 bases from V and 7 bases from J; bases unmatched to any gene: 5. The CDR3 spans 15 residues. The CDR3 sequence is CAWNVGLAGGNEQFF. The CDR3 bases that were read are TGTGCCTGGAATGTGGGACTAGCGGGGGGTAATGAG.

Of note for this clone: Sequencing ends 3 residues short of the CDR3 end; the germline J gene provides the rest. V usage is TRBV5-6 and J usage is TRBJ1-1; D is perhaps TRBD1 (5 bases). The germline CDR1 and CDR2 sequences are SGHDT and YYEEEE. The CDR3 spans 14 residues. The V end was cut by 3 bases, the J end by 4 bases, with 13 bases between. The covered CDR3 bases are TGTGCCAGCAGCTGGACCAGGGCCTCCACTGAA. It is translated as CASSWTRASTE. From start to end, the CDR3 is CASSWTRASTEAFF.

Comment on this clone: The read finishes 3 residues shy of the CDR3 end, and the germline J gene is used to complete it. The chain couples TRBV28 to TRBJ2-5, with D perhaps matching TRBD1 (6 bases). V lost 6 bases, J lost 2 bases, and 7 bases lay in between. Germline V gives CDR1 MDHEN, CDR2 SYDVKM. The CDR3 has 12 amino acids. The sequenced CDR3 bases are TGTGCCAGCAGCAGGGGACAAGAGACC. Its protein product is CASSRGQET. In full, the CDR3 reads CASSRGQETQYF.

About this clone itself: The CDR3 end lies 3 residues beyond the end of the read and is filled in from the germline J gene. V gene TRBV6-1 combines with J gene TRBJ2-7, with TRBD1 matching 8 bases. Germline values: CDR1 MNHNS, CDR2 SASEGT. The CDR3 extends over 15 amino acids. Unmatched junction bases numbered 10, after V lost 6 bases and J lost 3 bases. The CDR3 loop is CASSESQGGFYEQYF. The CDR3 bases that were read are TGTGCCAGCAGCGAATCACAGGGGGGTTTCTACGAG.

With respect to this clone: From the germline J gene comes the end of the CDR3, since the read stops 3 residues before it. J is TRBJ2-2 and V is TRBV11-2; D unresolved. V lost 6 bases, J lost 6 bases, and 11 bases lay in between. Per the germline V gene, CDR1 is SGHAT and CDR2 is FQNNGV. The CDR3 has 13 residues. CDR3 DNA, as far as it was read: TGTGCCAGCAGTGCCGCGGCCCCCGGGGAG. It translates to CASSAAAPGE. The full CDR3 reads CASSAAAPGELFF.

Comment on this clone: Coverage ceases 3 residues before the CDR3 finishes, and the germline J gene fills in the end. The chain employs TRBV30 and TRBJ1-1; D remains ambiguous. The CDR3 has 12 residues. The germline gives CDR1 GTSNPN, CDR2 SVGIG (reference sequence). Trimming left V 5 bases short and J 6 bases short, with 13 bases between. The sequenced part of the CDR3 DNA is TGTGCCTGGGGGCCTCAGGTCCCTGAA. Encoded protein: CAWGPQVPE. The full CDR3 protein is CAWGPQVPEAFF.

As to this clone: The read gets to within 3 residues of the CDR3 end, and the germline J gene fills in the rest. The chain carries TRBV6-1 and TRBJ2-3, with TRBD1 matching 8 bases. The CDR3 contains 16 residues. Germline CDR1 is MNHNS and CDR2 is SASEGT. V was pared by 2 bases and J by 1 base, with 5 bases of the junction left unmatched. The DNA read from the CDR3 is TGTGCCAGCAGTGAATTCAGGGGGCTCGGCACAGATACG. This encodes CASSEFRGLGTDT. The complete CDR3 reads CASSEFRGLGTDTQYF.

Regarding this clone: Read coverage stops 3 residues before the CDR3 terminus; the germline J gene supplies the remainder. V is TRBV30 and J is TRBJ1-6; D not certain. Germline values: CDR1 GTSNPN, CDR2 SVGIG (reference sequence). The CDR3 is 11 residues long. Deletions cut 3 bases from V and 7 bases from J, with 4 bases between. The CDR3 loop reads CAWRSNSPLHF. CDR3 bases read: TGTGCCTGGAGATCAAATTCACCC. Filled out from reference TRBV30 and TRBJ1-6, the complete variable domain reads SQTIHQWPATLVQPVGSPLSLECTVEGTSNPNLYWYRQAAGRGLQLLFYSVGIGQISSEVPQNLSASRPQDRQFILSSKKLLLSDSGFYLCAWRSNSPLHFGNGTRLTVT.

A remark on this clone: With the read ending 3 residues before the CDR3 end, the germline J gene is used to fill in that end. The chain is built from TRBV4-1 and TRBJ2-2; 8 positions agree with TRBD1. Germline CDR1 reads MGHRA; CDR2 reads YSYEKL. The junction had 4 bases not matched to a gene; V was cut back by 4 bases and J by 0 bases. The CDR3 covers 16 residues. The CDR3 region is CASSPGQGPNTGELFF. The covered CDR3 bases are TGCGCCAGCAGCCCAGGACAGGGCCCGAACACCGGGGAG.

As to this clone: The CDR3 end is not reached by the read, which stops 3 residues before it; the germline J gene fills it in. The chain recombines TRBV10-3 with TRBJ2-7; 7 bases are shared with TRBD2. This CDR3 has 12 amino acids. The V gene's germline CDR1 is ENHRY and CDR2 SYGVKD. Unmatched junction bases numbered 7, after V lost 9 bases and J lost 5 bases. CDR3 DNA, as far as it was read: TGTGCCATAGCGGGACTCAATAACGAG. This translates into CAIAGLNNE. The full CDR3 reads CAIAGLNNEQYF.

For this clone: The observed sequence ends 3 residues before the CDR3 terminus, with the missing tail filled in from the germline J gene. This chain joins TRBV7-9 and TRBJ2-3, with D unclear. V lost 1 base, J lost 2 bases, and 10 bases lay in between. This CDR3 has 15 amino acids. The germline gives CDR1 SEHNR, CDR2 FQNEAQ (reference sequence). The CDR3 sequence is CASSLDFQDTDTQYF. The DNA read from the CDR3 is TGTGCCAGCAGCTTAGATTTCCAGGACACAGATACG.

With regard to this clone: Coverage ceases 3 residues before the CDR3 finishes, and the germline J gene fills in the end. The chain uses TRBV28 and TRBJ1-2; no reliable D call. This CDR3 has 15 residues. Germline V gives CDR1 MDHEN, CDR2 SYDVKM. V was cut by 3 bases and J by 0 bases, with 11 bases left in between. CDR3 DNA, as far as it was read: TGTGCCAGCAGTTTGCCAGACTTAGCTAACTATGGC. The encoded protein is CASSLPDLANYG. From start to end, the CDR3 is CASSLPDLANYGYTF.

Turning to this clone: The read halts 3 residues ahead of the CDR3 end, with the missing end drawn from the germline J gene. The V gene is TRBV20-1, the J gene TRBJ1-2; 8 bases line up with TRBD1. Germline CDR1 reads DFQATT; CDR2 reads SNEGSKA (reference sequence). This CDR3 comprises 13 residues. The CDR3 here is CSASSDRGSGYTF. The DNA read from the CDR3 is TGCAGTGCTAGCTCCGACAGGGGCTCGGGC.

About this clone itself: The read terminates 3 residues ahead of where the CDR3 ends, so the germline J gene completes it. The chain recombines TRBV4-2 with TRBJ2-1, with no clear D. This CDR3 is 14 amino acids long. Looked up from germline, CDR1 is LGHNA and CDR2 is YNFKEQ. Between the trimmed V and J ends, which lost 0 bases and 9 bases, there was a span of 12 bases. The DNA read from the CDR3 is TGTGCCAGCAGCCAAGAGAAAGCGTACGGTGAG. Its protein is CASSQEKAYGE. The CDR3 in full is CASSQEKAYGEQFF.

For this clone: The CDR3 end lies 3 residues beyond the end of the read and is filled in from the germline J gene. The chain couples TRBV5-1 to TRBJ2-3; 13 bases match TRBD2. CDR3 length equals 19 residues. Looked up from germline, CDR1 is SGHRS and CDR2 is YFSETQ. The V segment lost 0 bases and the J segment 2 bases; nucleotides outside the gene matches: 9. The covered CDR3 bases are TGCGCCAGCAGCTTGGTCGGACTAGCGGGGGAGAGTTTCACAGATACG. Protein: CASSLVGLAGESFTDT. The whole CDR3 sequence is CASSLVGLAGESFTDTQYF. The whole variable domain, filled in from reference TRBV5-1 and TRBJ2-3, reads KAGVTQTPRYLIKTRGQQVTLSCSPISGHRSVSWYQQTPGQGLQFLFEYFSETQRNKGNFPGRFSGRQFSNSRSEMNVSTLELGDSALYLCASSLVGLAGESFTDTQYFGPGTRLTVL.

Comment on this clone: The observed sequence ends 3 residues before the CDR3 terminus, with the missing tail filled in from the germline J gene. The chain is built from TRBV19 and TRBJ1-1; possible D gene TRBD1, 6 bases. The CDR3 covers 16 residues. Per the germline V gene, CDR1 is LNHDA and CDR2 is SQIVND (reference sequence). Trimming cost V 0 bases and J 3 bases, with 14 bases left between them. CDR3 region: CASSIDLRDTDTEAFF. CDR3 DNA, as far as it was read: TGTGCCAGTAGTATAGATCTCCGGGACACGGACACTGAA.